Listed below are T cell receptor beta chains from one sample, sequenced in a study of T cell responses to AZD1222 COVID-19 vaccine. The table came from immunoSEQ multiplex PCR; TCRdb's copy has only in-frame clones and leaves some out. This table has about 190,000 clones, over 80% appearing once. This sample comprised peripheral blood, obtained on day 0 of AZD1222 vaccination. Receptors were obtained from an adult in good health. Each CDR3 is given with its conserved first and last residue. A D gene is named only where the DNA matches it firmly. A row's size may be missing; if present it is once, few, many or a size class.

abundance	j_gene	v_gene	d_gene	CDR3nt	CDR3aa
.	TRBJ2-4	TRBV5-6	TRBD2	TGTGCCAGCAGCACGACTAGCGGAGCCAAAAACATTCAGTACTTC	CASSTTSGAKNIQYF
.	TRBJ2-7	TRBV20-1	.	TGCAGTGCCGAGGGAGATTACGAGCAGTACTTC	CSAEGDYEQYF
.	TRBJ2-3	TRBV28	TRBD1	TGTGCCAGCAACAGGGGCTCCACAGATACGCAGTATTTT	CASNRGSTDTQYF
.	TRBJ1-1	TRBV14	.	TGTGCCAGCAGCCAAGAAGGTGGCTCGAACACTGAAGCTTTCTTT	CASSQEGGSNTEAFF
.	TRBJ2-5	TRBV7-2	TRBD1	TGTGCCAGCAGCTTAGTGGGACAGCTCCAAGAGACCCAGTACTTC	CASSLVGQLQETQYF
.	TRBJ2-5	TRBV7-2	.	TGTGCCAGCAGCTTAGCGATACCCAGGGGGGGGGAGACCCAGTACTTC	CASSLAIPRGGETQYF
once	TRBJ2-6	TRBV9	.	TGTGCCAGCAGCGTAGTAGAGGCCAACGTCCTGACTTTC	CASSVVEANVLTF
.	TRBJ2-7	TRBV7-9	TRBD1	TGTGCCAGCAGAGGGACAGGGAAGGACGAGCAGTACTTC	CASRGTGKDEQYF
.	TRBJ2-5	TRBV3-1/TRBV3-2	TRBD1	TGTGCCAGCAGCCAAGCGCAGGCCGGGACAGAAGAAGAGACCCAGTACTTC	CASSQAQAGTEEETQYF
.	TRBJ1-1	TRBV5-8	.	TGTGCCAGCAGCCCTCGCAACACTGAAGCTTTCTTT	CASSPRNTEAFF
.	TRBJ1-2	TRBV5-6	.	TGTGCCAGCAGCCAAACTACGTACGGCAGGGGATATGGCTACACCTTC	CASSQTTYGRGYGYTF
.	TRBJ2-7	TRBV6-5	.	TGTGCCAGCAGTCTCTCCGAAGGGAGCTACGAGCAGTACTTC	CASSLSEGSYEQYF
.	TRBJ2-7	TRBV7-9	TRBD1	TGTGCCAGCAGCTTAGCGCCGGGACAGCACGAGCAGTACTTC	CASSLAPGQHEQYF
.	TRBJ2-3	TRBV4-2	TRBD2	TGTGCCAGCAGCCAAGGTCAACCGGGACTAGCGGACACCATCACAGATACGCAGTATTTT	CASSQGQPGLADTITDTQYF
once	TRBJ1-1	TRBV27	.	TGTGCCAGCAGTTTAGGGGCGGTCACTGAAGCTTTCTTT	CASSLGAVTEAFF
once	TRBJ2-3	TRBV6-5	TRBD1	TGTGCCAGCAGTTATTTCACAGGGGGCACAGATACGCAGTATTTT	CASSYFTGGTDTQYF
.	TRBJ1-5	TRBV18	TRBD1	TGTGCCAGCTCAACAGGGGCAAGTGGCAATCAGCCCCAGCATTTT	CASSTGASGNQPQHF
.	TRBJ2-7	TRBV11-3	TRBD1	TGTGCCAGCAGCTTAGGTGGACAGGGTTATGAGCAGTACTTC	CASSLGGQGYEQYF
.	TRBJ2-1	TRBV27	.	TGTGCCAGCAGTCCTGACTGGCGGGAGCAGTTCTTC	CASSPDWREQFF
.	TRBJ2-1	TRBV29-1	.	TGCAGCGTTGAAGACGATTTACTAGCAAATGAGCAGTTCTTC	CSVEDDLLANEQFF
.	TRBJ1-1	TRBV6-4	.	TGTGCCAGCAGTAGGTCAGGGAAGACTGAAGCTTTCTTT	CASSRSGKTEAFF
.	TRBJ2-1	TRBV10-3	TRBD2	TGTGCCATCAGTGACTCACGGGAGCGGGGGACCAATGAGCAGTTCTTC	CAISDSRERGTNEQFF
.	TRBJ1-1	TRBV7-9	.	TGTGCCAGCAGCTTAGAGACACCAAACACTGAAGCTTTCTTT	CASSLETPNTEAFF
.	TRBJ1-5	TRBV6-5	.	TGTGCCAGCTCCTCGTTGAAAGACTATTATCAGCCCCAGCATTTT	CASSSLKDYYQPQHF
.	TRBJ1-1	TRBV6-1	.	TGTGCCAGCAGTGACAGTGTCAGGGCGAACACTGAAGCTTTCTTT	CASSDSVRANTEAFF
.	TRBJ2-3	TRBV7-6	TRBD2	TGTGCCAGCAGCTCCGGACTAGCGGGGGTTGCGGGGGGTAATACGCAGTATTTT	CASSSGLAGVAGGNTQYF
.	TRBJ1-2	TRBV19	.	TGTGCCAGTAGTATAGATCCCGGACAGATTGGAGGCTACACCTTC	CASSIDPGQIGGYTF